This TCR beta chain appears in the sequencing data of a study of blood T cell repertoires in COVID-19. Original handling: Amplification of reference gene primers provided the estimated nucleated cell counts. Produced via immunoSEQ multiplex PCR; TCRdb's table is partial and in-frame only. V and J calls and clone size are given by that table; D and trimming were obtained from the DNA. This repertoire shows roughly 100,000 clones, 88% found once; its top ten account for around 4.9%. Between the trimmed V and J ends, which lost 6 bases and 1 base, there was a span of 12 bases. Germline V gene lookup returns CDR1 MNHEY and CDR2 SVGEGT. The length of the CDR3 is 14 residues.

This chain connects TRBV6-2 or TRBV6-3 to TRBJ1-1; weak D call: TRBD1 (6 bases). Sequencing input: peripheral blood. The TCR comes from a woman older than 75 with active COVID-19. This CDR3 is CASRPTGPNTEAFF. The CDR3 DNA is TGTGCCAGCAGACCTACAGGGCCGAACACTGAAGCTTTCTTT.